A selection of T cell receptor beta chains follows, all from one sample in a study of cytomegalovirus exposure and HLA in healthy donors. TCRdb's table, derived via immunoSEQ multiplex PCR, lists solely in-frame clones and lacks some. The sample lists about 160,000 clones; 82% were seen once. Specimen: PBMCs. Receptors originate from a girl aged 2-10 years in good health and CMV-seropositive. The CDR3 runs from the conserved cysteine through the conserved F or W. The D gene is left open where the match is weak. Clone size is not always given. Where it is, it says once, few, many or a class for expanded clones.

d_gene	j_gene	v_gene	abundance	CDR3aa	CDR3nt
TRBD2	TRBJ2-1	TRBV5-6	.	CASSFAAGARNEQFF	TGTGCCAGCAGCTTTGCTGCGGGAGCTCGAAATGAGCAGTTCTTC
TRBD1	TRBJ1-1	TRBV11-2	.	CASSTRQGVAEAFF	TGTGCCAGCAGCACAAGACAGGGGGTAGCTGAAGCTTTCTTT
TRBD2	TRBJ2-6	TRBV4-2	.	CASSQDPARLAEPTSGANVLTF	TGTGCCAGCAGCCAAGATCCCGCCCGACTAGCGGAACCTACCTCTGGGGCCAACGTCCTGACTTTC
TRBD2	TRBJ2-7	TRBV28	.	CASSLGLAGLYEQYF	TGTGCCAGCAGCCTTGGACTAGCGGGCCTCTACGAGCAGTACTTC
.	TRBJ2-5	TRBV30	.	CAWSVSTQETQYF	TGTGCCTGGAGTGTTTCGACTCAAGAGACCCAGTACTTC
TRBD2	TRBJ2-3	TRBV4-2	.	CASSQEREGPDTQYF	TGTGCCAGCAGCCAAGAGCGGGAGGGTCCAGATACGCAGTATTTT
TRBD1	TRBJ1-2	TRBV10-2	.	CASRQGTWGYTF	TGCGCCAGCCGACAGGGAACATGGGGCTACACCTTC
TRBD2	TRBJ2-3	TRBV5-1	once	CASSLIFGGRPTRTDTQYF	TGCGCCAGCAGCTTGATATTCGGCGGGAGGCCCACTCGCACAGATACGCAGTATTTT
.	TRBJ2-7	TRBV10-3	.	CAISEEVSYEQYF	TGTGCCATCAGTGAAGAGGTGTCCTACGAGCAGTACTTC
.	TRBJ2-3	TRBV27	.	CASSYLVTDTQYF	TGTGCCAGCAGTTACCTAGTCACAGATACGCAGTATTTT
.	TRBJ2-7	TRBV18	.	CASSPALAAYEQYF	TGTGCCAGCTCACCGGCTTTGGCTGCCTACGAGCAGTACTTC
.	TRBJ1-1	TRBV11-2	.	CASSFLQVMNTEAFF	TGTGCCAGCAGCTTTTTGCAGGTCATGAACACTGAAGCTTTCTTT
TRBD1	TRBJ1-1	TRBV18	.	CASSPPRTGWDTEAFF	TGTGCCAGCTCACCCCCCAGGACAGGGTGGGACACTGAAGCTTTCTTT
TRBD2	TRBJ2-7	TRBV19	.	CASAPGLAGGEQYF	TGTGCCAGCGCCCCGGGACTAGCGGGAGGCGAGCAGTACTTC
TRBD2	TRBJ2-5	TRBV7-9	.	CASSLMAGVGQETQYF	TGTGCCAGCAGCTTAATGGCGGGAGTGGGCCAAGAGACCCAGTACTTC
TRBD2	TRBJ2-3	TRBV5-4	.	CASSFVTGGSTDTQYF	TGTGCCAGCAGCTTTGTCACGGGAGGGAGCACAGATACGCAGTATTTT
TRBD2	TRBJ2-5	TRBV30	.	CAWSVVAGQETQYF	TGTGCCTGGAGTGTAGTAGCGGGGCAAGAGACCCAGTACTTC
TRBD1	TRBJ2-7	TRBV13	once	CASSFGQGLTYEQYF	TGTGCCAGCAGCTTTGGACAGGGGCTCACCTACGAGCAGTACTTC
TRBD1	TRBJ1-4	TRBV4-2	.	CASSQVQGANEKLFF	TGTGCCAGCAGCCAAGTACAGGGGGCTAATGAAAAACTGTTTTTT
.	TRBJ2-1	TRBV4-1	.	CASSQVMGGYNEQFF	TGCGCCAGCAGCCAAGTTATGGGAGGTTACAATGAGCAGTTCTTC
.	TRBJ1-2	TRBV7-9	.	CASSLARAGGYTF	TGTGCCAGCAGCTTAGCGAGGGCTGGCGGCTACACCTTC
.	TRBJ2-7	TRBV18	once	CASSLPGVGAYEQYF	TGTGCCAGCTCGCTACCGGGGGTTGGTGCCTACGAGCAGTACTTC
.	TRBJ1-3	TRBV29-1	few	CGVIGPRNTIYF	TGCGGAGTTATAGGTCCTCGAAACACCATATATTTT
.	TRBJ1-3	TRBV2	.	CASSEDSFSIYF	TGTGCCAGCAGTGAAGATAGTTTTTCCATATATTTT
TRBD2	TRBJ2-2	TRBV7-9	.	CASSPSTSGARPGELFF	TGTGCCAGCAGCCCCTCGACTAGCGGAGCTCGACCCGGGGAGCTGTTTTTT
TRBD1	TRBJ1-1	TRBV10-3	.	CAISRRGQGERGTEAFF	TGTGCCATCAGTAGAAGAGGACAGGGCGAAAGGGGGACTGAAGCTTTCTTT